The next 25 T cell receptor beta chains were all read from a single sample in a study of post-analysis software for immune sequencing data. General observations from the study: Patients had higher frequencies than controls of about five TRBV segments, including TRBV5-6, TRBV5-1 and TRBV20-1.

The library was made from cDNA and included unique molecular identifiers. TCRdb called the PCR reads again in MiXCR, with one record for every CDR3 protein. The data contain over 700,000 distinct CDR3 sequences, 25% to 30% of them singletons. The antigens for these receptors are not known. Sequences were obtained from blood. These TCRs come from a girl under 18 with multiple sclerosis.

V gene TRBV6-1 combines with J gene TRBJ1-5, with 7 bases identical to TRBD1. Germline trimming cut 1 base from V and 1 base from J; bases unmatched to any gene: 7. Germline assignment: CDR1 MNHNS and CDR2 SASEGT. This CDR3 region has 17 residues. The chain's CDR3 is CASSEVGGGGSNQPQHF. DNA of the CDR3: TGTGCCAGCAGTGAAGTTGGAGGGGGCGGGAGCAATCAGCCCCAGCATTTT.

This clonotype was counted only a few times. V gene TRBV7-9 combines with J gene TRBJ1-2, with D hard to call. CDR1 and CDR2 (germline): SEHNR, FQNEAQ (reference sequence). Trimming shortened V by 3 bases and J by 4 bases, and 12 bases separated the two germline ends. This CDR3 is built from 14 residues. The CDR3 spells CASSFPGRTYGYTF. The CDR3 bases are TGTGCCAGCAGCTTCCCCGGACGGACCTATGGCTACACCTTC.

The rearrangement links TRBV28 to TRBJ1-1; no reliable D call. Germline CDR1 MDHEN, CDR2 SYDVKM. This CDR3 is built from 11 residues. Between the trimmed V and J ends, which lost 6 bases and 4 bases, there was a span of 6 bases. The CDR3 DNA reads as TGTGCCAGCAGGCGGGTCACTGAAGCTTTCTTT. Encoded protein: CASRRVTEAFF.

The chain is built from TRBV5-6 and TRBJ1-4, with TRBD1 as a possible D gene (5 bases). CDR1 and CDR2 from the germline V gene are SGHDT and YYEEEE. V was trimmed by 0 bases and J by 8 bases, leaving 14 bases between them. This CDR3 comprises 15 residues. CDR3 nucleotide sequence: TGTGCCAGCAGCTTGGCCGGCAGGGTGTGGGAAAAACTGTTTTTT. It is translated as CASSLAGRVWEKLFF.

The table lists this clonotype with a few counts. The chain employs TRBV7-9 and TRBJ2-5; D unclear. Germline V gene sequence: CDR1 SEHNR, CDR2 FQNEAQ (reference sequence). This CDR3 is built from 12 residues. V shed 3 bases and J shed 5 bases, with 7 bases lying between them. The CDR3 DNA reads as TGTGCCAGCAGCTTCCCTTACGAGACCCAGTACTTC. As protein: CASSFPYETQYF. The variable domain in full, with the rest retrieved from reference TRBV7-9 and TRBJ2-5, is DTGVSQNPRHKITKRGQNVTFRCDPISEHNRLYWYRQTLGQGPEFLTYFQNEAQLEKSRLLSDRFSAERPKGSFSTLEIQRTEQGDSAMYLCASSFPYETQYFGPGTRLLVL.

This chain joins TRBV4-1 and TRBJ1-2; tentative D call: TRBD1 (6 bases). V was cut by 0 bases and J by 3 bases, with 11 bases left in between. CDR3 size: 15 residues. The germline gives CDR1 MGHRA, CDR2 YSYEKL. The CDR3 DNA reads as TGCGCCAGCAGCCAAGATGGGGGGCGGGACTATGGCTACACCTTC. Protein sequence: CASSQDGGRDYGYTF.

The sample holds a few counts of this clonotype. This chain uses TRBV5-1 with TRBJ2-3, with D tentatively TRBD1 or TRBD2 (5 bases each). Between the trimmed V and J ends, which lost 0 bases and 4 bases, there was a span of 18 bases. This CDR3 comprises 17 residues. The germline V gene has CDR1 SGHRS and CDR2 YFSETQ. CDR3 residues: CASSLVPGTPGPDTQYF. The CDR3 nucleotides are TGCGCCAGCAGCTTGGTTCCCGGGACCCCCGGGCCAGATACGCAGTATTTT.

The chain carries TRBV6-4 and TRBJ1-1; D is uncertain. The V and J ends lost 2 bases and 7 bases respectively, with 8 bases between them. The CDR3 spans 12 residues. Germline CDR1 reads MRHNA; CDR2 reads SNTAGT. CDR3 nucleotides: TGTGCCAGCAGTGACAGGCAGGTTGAAGCTTTCTTT. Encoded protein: CASSDRQVEAFF.

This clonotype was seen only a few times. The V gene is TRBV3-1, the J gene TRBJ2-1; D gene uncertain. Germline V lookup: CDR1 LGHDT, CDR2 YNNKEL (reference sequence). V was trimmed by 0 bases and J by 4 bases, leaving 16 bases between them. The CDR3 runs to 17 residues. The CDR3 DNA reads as TGTGCCAGCAGCCAAGATGAATTTAGTTCGGTTTACAATGAGCAGTTCTTC. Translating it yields CASSQDEFSSVYNEQFF.

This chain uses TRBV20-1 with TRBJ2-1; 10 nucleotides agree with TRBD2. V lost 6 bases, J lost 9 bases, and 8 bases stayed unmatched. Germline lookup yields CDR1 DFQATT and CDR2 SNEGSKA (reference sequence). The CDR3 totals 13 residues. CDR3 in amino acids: CSAHGTSVAEQFF. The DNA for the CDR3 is TGCAGTGCCCACGGGACTAGCGTCGCTGAGCAGTTCTTC.

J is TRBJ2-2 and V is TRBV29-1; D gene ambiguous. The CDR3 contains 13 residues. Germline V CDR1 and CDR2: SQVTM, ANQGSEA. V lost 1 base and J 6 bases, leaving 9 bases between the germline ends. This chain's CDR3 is CSVEALGAGELFF. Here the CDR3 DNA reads TGCAGCGTTGAAGCGCTAGGCGCCGGGGAGCTGTTTTTT.

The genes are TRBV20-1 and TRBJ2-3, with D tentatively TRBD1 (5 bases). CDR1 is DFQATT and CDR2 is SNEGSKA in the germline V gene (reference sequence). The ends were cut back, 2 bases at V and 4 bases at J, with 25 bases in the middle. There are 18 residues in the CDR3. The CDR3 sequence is CSARTLGPSFEMSDTQYF. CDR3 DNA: TGCAGTGCTAGAACCTTGGGGCCCTCGTTTGAAATGTCAGATACGCAGTATTTT.

CDR3 sequence (DNA): TGTGCCAGCAGTTACCCCCAGGGCTATCAGCCCCAGCATTTT. The encoded protein is CASSYPQGYQPQHF. This chain uses TRBV6-2 or TRBV6-3 with TRBJ1-5, with D possibly TRBD1 on 5 matching bases. The CDR3 is 14 residues long. V was trimmed by 2 bases and J by 5 bases, leaving 10 bases between them. Germline CDR1 reads MNHEY; CDR2 reads SVGEGT.

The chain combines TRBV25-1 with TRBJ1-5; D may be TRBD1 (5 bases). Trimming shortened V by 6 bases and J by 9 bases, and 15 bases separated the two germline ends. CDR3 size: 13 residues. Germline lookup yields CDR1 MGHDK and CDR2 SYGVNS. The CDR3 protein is CASRDTRSGPQHF. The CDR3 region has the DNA TGTGCCAGCAGGGACACAAGGTCGGGGCCCCAGCATTTT.

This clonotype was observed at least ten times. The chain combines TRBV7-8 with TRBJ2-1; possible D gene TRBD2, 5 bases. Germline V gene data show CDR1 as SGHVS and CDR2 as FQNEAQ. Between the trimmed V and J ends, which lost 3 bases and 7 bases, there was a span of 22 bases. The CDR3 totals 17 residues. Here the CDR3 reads CASSFSPQRERVNEQFF. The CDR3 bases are TGTGCCAGCAGCTTCTCGCCCCAAAGGGAGCGCGTTAATGAGCAGTTCTTC.

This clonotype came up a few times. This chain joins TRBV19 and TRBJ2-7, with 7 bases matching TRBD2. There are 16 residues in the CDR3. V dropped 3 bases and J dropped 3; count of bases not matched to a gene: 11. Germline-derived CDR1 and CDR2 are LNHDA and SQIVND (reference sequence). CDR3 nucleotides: TGTGCCAGTAGTATGGGGTTACTAGCGCCGAGCTACGAGCAGTACTTC. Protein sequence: CASSMGLLAPSYEQYF.

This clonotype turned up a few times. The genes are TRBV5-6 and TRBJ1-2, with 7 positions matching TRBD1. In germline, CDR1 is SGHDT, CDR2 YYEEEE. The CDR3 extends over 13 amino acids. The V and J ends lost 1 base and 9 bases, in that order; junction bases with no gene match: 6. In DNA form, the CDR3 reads TGTGCCAGCAGCTTGAACAGGGGTGGTCGCTACACCTTC. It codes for CASSLNRGGRYTF.

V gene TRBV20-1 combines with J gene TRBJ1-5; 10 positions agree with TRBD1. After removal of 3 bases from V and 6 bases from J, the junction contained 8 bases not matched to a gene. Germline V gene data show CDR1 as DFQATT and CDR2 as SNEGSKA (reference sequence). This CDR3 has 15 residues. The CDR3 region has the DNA TGCAGTGCTAGTGGCCGGGACAGGGGATTTCAGCCCCAGCATTTT. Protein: CSASGRDRGFQPQHF.

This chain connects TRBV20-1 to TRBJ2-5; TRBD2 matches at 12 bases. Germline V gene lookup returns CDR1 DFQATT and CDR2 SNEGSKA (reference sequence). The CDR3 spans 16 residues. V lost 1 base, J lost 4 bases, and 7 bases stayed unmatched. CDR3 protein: CSARGLAGVGAETQYF. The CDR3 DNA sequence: TGCAGTGCTAGAGGACTAGCGGGGGTAGGGGCAGAGACCCAGTACTTC.

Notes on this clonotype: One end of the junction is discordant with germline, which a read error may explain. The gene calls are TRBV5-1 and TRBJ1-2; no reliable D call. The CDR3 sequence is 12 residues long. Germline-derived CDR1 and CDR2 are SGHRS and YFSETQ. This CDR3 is CAGSLGGNGYTF. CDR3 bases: TGCGCCGGCAGCTTGGGAGGCAATGGCTACACCTTC.

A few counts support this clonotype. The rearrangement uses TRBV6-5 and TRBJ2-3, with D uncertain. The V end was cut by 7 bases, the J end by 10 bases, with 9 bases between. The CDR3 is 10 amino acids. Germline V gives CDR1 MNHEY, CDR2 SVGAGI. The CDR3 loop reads CASIVEAQYF. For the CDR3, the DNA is TGTGCCAGCATCGTAGAGGCGCAGTATTTT.

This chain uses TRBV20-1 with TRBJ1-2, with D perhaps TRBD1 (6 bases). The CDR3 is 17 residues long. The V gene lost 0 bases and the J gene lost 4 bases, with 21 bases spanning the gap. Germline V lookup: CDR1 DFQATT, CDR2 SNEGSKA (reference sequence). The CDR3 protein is CSARDIGWAGTSYGYTF. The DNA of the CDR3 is TGCAGTGCTAGAGATATAGGATGGGCAGGGACAAGCTATGGCTACACCTTC.

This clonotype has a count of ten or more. CDR3 DNA: TGTGCCAGCAGAAAACACCGCTCCTACAATGAGCAGTTCTTC. Residues: CASRKHRSYNEQFF. The V and J genes are TRBV28 and TRBJ2-1; D unclear. CDR1 and CDR2 (germline): MDHEN, SYDVKM. CDR3 length equals 14 residues. The V and J ends lost 6 bases and 0 bases respectively, with 9 bases between them. The whole variable domain, filled in from reference TRBV28 and TRBJ2-1, reads DVKVTQSSRYLVKRTGEKVFLECVQDMDHENMFWYRQDPGLGLRLIYFSYDVKMKEKGDIPEGYSVSREKKERFSLILESASTNQTSMYLCASRKHRSYNEQFFGPGTRLTVL.

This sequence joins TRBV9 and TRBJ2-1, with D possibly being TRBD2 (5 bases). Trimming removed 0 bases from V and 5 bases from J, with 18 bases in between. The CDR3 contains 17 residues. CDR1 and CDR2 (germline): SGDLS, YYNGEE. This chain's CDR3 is CASSVGGGALRDNEQFF. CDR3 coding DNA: TGTGCCAGCAGCGTAGGGGGTGGAGCCCTGCGGGACAATGAGCAGTTCTTC. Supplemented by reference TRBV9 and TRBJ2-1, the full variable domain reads DSGVTQTPKHLITATGQRVTLRCSPRSGDLSVYWYQQSLDQGLQFLIQYYNGEERAKGNILERFSAQQFPDLHSELNLSSLELGDSALYFCASSVGGGALRDNEQFFGPGTRLTVL.

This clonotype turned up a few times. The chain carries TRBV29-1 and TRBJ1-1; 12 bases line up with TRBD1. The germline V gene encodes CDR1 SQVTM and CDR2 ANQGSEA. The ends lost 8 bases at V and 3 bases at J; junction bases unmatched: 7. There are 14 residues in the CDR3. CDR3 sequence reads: CSIGTGGGYTEAFF. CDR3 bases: TGCAGCATAGGGACAGGGGGCGGGTACACTGAAGCTTTCTTT.